This TCR beta chain was identified during a study of monozygotic twins with inflammatory bowel disease. Eight reactions per sample, run separately, yielded cDNA. TCRdb re-called the 5' RACE reads and catalogs CDR3 proteins one per entry, DNA excluded. The sample features around 150,000 distinct CDR3 sequences, with 2.8% in its top ten. Points on this clonotype: The antigen remains unidentified.

The CDR3 has 13 residues. General study findings and limits: Added variability in patient repertoires may stem from differing immunosuppressive treatments. Against healthy co-twins, IBD patients had lower TCRbeta diversity (measured by inverse Simpson).

The clonotype was recovered from a human donor with ulcerative colitis or Crohn's disease, or a healthy co-twin of an affected twin (not recorded which). The rearrangement joins TRBV12-3 or TRBV12-4 to TRBJ2-7; TCRdb gives TRBD1 as the D gene, but with no DNA this cannot be confirmed. The sample consisted of blood. Here the CDR3 reads CASSRGQGNEQYF.